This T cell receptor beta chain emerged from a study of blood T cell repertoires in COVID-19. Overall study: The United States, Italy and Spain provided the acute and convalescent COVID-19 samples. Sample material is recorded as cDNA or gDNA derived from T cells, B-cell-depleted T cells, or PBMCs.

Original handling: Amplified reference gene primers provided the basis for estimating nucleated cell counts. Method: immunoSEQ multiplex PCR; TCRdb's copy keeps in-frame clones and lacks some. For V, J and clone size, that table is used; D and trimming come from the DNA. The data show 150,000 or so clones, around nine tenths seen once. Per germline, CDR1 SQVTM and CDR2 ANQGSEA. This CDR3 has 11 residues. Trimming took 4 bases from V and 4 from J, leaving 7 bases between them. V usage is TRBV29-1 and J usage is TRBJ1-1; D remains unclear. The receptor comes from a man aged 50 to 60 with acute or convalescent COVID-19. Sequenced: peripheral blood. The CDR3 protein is CSVVLSTEAFF. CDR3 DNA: TGCAGCGTTGTTCTCAGCACTGAAGCTTTCTTT.